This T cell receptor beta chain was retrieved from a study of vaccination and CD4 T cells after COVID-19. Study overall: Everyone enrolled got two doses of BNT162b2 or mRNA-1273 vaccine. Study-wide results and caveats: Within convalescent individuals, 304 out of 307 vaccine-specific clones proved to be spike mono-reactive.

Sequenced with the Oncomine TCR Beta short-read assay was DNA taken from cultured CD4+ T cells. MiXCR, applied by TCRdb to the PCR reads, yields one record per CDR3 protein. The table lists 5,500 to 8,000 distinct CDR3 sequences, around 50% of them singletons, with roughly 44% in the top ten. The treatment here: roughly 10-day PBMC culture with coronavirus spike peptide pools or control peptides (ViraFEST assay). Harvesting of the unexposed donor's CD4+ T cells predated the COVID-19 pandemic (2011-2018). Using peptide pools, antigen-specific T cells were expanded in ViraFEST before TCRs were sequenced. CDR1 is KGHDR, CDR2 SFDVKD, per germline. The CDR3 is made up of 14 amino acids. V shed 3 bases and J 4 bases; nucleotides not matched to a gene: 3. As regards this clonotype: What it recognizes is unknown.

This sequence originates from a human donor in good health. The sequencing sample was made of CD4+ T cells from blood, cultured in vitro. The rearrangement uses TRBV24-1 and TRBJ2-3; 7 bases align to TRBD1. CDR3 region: CATSDPGGADTQYF. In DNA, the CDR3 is TGTGCCACCAGTGATCCAGGGGGAGCAGATACGCAGTATTTT.